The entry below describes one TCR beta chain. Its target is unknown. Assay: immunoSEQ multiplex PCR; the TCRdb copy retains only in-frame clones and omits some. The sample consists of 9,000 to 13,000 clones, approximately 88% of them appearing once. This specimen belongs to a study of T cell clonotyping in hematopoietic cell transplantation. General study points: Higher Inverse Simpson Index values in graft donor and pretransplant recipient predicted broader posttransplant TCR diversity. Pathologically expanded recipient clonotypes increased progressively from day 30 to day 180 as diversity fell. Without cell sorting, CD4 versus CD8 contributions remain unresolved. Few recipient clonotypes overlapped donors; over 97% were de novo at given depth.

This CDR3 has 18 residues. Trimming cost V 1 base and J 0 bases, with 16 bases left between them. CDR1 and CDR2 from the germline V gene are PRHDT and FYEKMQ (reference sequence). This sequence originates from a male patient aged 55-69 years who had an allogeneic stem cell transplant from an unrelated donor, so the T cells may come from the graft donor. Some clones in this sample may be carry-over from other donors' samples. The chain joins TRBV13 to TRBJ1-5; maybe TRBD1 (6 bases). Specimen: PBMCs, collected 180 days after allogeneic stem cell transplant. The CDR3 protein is CASSLDSIRGNSNQPQHF. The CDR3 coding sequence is TGTGCCAGCAGCTTAGACTCTATCAGGGGTAATAGCAATCAGCCCCAGCATTTT.